Listed below are T cell receptor beta chains from one sample, sequenced in a study of T-cell reconstitution after alpha-beta-depleted transplantation in children. TCRdb itself ran the PCR reads through MiXCR, one entry per CDR3 protein. There are hundreds of thousands of distinct CDR3 sequences in the sample; around 12% occur only once, and 0.79% lies in the top ten. Sequences were derived from PBMCs, sampled before TCRalphabeta/CD19-depleted stem cell transplant. These receptors were collected from a girl aged 2-15 years with congenital amegakaryocytic thrombocytopenia, due to receive a stem cell transplant. CDR3s include the opening cysteine and the closing phenylalanine or tryptophan. D genes are given only for firm matches. Clone size is shown for a subset of rows, as once, few, many or a class of expanded clone.

d_gene	v_gene	abundance	j_gene	len	CDR3nt	CDR3aa
TRBD2	TRBV6-1	many	TRBJ2-7	14	TGTGCCAGCAGTCTGACTAGCTCTGGCTACGAGCAGTACTTC	CASSLTSSGYEQYF
-	TRBV5-1	many	TRBJ1-2	15	TGCGCCAGCAGCTTGGGTTTCAGGGATTTGTATGGCTACACCTTC	CASSLGFRDLYGYTF
-	TRBV29-1	many	TRBJ2-3	15	TGCAGCGTTGAAAGAGCGACAGGACAAACAGATACGCAGTATTTT	CSVERATGQTDTQYF
-	TRBV12-3/TRBV12-4	many	TRBJ2-3	14	TGTGCCAGCAGTGAAACAGTGAGCACAGATACGCAGTATTTT	CASSETVSTDTQYF
-	TRBV6-1	-	TRBJ1-1	15	TGTGCCAGCAGTGCCCTGCAGGCGTGGGGTGCTGAAGCTTTCTTT	CASSALQAWGAEAFF
-	TRBV20-1	-	TRBJ1-4	13	TGCAGTGCTATGGGCAGATCTAATGAAAAACTGTTTTTT	CSAMGRSNEKLFF
-	TRBV4-1	-	TRBJ2-5	20	TGCGCCAGCAGCCAAGTCGCCTCACTCCATTACAGGGTATACCAAGAGACCCAGTACTTC	CASSQVASLHYRVYQETQYF
-	TRBV20-1	many	TRBJ1-1	15	TGCAGTGCTAGAGATAGCCGAACAGGGTCCGTTGAAGCTTTCTTT	CSARDSRTGSVEAFF
-	TRBV20-1	many	TRBJ2-5	13	TGCAGTGCCCAACCAGGGGCGAAAGAGACCCAGTACTTC	CSAQPGAKETQYF
-	TRBV12-3/TRBV12-4	many	TRBJ2-1	14	TGTGCCAGCAGTCCAGGACTGGCACACAATGAGCAGTTCTTC	CASSPGLAHNEQFF
-	TRBV11-2	few	TRBJ2-3	14	TGTGCCAGCAGCTTACCCGATTTGGTAGATACGCAGTATTTT	CASSLPDLVDTQYF
TRBD2	TRBV7-6	-	TRBJ2-2	18	TGTGCCAGCAGCCCCAATCCCGCTAGCGGGGGGGTTACCGGGGAGCTGTTTTTT	CASSPNPASGGVTGELFF
-	TRBV2	once	TRBJ2-1	14	TGTGCCAGCAGTGAAGAGTGGGCTGGCAATGAGCAGTTCTTC	CASSEEWAGNEQFF
-	TRBV20-1	-	TRBJ1-6	11	TGCAGTGCTCAAGCGGATTCACCCCTCCACTTT	CSAQADSPLHF
-	TRBV10-3	-	TRBJ2-1	14	TGTGCCATCAGCCAGGGGGGGCCTTACAATGAGCAGTTCTTC	CAISQGGPYNEQFF
TRBD1	TRBV5-1	-	TRBJ2-2	14	TGCGCCAGCGGGGGACAGCGGAACACCGGGGAGCTGTTTTTT	CASGGQRNTGELFF
-	TRBV4-1	-	TRBJ2-7	14	TGCGCCAGCAGCCAAGATACAAGTGGCTTCGAGCAGTACTTC	CASSQDTSGFEQYF
-	TRBV5-1	-	TRBJ1-2	17	TGCGCCAGCAGCCCCACAAGGAATAGCAAGACGGGGGATGGCTACACCTTC	CASSPTRNSKTGDGYTF
-	TRBV7-2	many	TRBJ1-6	14	TGTGCCAGCAGCTTTAGGGGAGCAAATTCACCCCTCCACTTT	CASSFRGANSPLHF
TRBD1	TRBV18	-	TRBJ2-7	17	TGTGCCAGCTCACCCCAGCATGCTCAGACAGGGACGAACGAGCAGTACTTC	CASSPQHAQTGTNEQYF
-	TRBV5-1	-	TRBJ2-2	16	TGCGCCAGCAGCTTGGTTATGGGCCCGAACACCGGGGAGCTGTTTTTT	CASSLVMGPNTGELFF
-	TRBV29-1	many	TRBJ1-1	9	TGCAGCGTTGTTCCTGAAGCTTTCTTT	CSVVPEAFF
-	TRBV7-9	many	TRBJ2-2	14	TGTGCCACCGCTATCGGGCTTAACACCGGGGAGCTGTTTTTT	CATAIGLNTGELFF
TRBD1	TRBV4-1	-	TRBJ2-7	15	TGCGCCAGCAGCCTTAACAGGGGCGCTCTCTACGAGCAGTACTTC	CASSLNRGALYEQYF